This record covers a single TCR beta chain. Its antigen is not known. The naive gate required viable CD3+CD4+ or CD3+CD8+ cells with CCR7+CD45RA+CD45RO-CD95-CD27+CD28+ phenotype. This related bone marrow graft donor gave peripheral blood on the day of marrow donation. This sample is drawn from a study of T cells after posttransplantation cyclophosphamide. Study-wide results and limits: TRB clonality was highly associated with recipient CMV seropositivity and reactivation. Donor-recipient repertoire similarity was low at 1-2 months, rising over year one.

CDR3 length equals 14 residues. J lost 7 bases, V lost 5 bases, and 5 bases had no gene match. CDR1 and CDR2 (germline): SGHTA, FQGTGA. Clones were read by immunoSEQ multiplex PCR, and TCRdb kept only the in-frame ones, dropping some. The sample holds 30,000 or so clones, 75% to 95% seen once. The source is a woman in her sixties in good health, CMV-negative, and a related stem cell transplant donor. The specimen sequenced was naive CD4+ T cells sorted from PBMCs. The genes are TRBV7-3 and TRBJ1-1, with TRBD1 identical over 12 bases. CDR3 in amino acids: CASSAGQGAYEAFF. DNA of the CDR3: TGTGCCAGCAGCGCGGGACAGGGGGCATATGAAGCTTTCTTT.